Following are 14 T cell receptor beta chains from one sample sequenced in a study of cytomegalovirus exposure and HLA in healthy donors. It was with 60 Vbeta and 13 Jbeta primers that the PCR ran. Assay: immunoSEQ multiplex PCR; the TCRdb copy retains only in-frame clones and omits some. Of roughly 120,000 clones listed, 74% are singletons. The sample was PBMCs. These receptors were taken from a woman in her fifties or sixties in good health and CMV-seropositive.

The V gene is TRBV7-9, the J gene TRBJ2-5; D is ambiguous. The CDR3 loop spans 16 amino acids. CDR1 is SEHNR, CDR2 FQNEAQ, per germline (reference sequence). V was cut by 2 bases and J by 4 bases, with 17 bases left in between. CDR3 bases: TGTGCCAGCAGCTTATACAAGTCGGCGTCGGGAGAGACCCAGTACTTC. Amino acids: CASSLYKSASGETQYF. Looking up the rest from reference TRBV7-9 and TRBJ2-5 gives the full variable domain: DTGVSQNPRHKITKRGQNVTFRCDPISEHNRLYWYRQTLGQGPEFLTYFQNEAQLEKSRLLSDRFSAERPKGSFSTLEIQRTEQGDSAMYLCASSLYKSASGETQYFGPGTRLLVL.

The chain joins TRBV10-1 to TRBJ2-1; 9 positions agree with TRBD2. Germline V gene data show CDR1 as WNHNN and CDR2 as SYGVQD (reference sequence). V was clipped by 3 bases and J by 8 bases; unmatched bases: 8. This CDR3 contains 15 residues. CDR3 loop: CASSERRGGLDEQFF. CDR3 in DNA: TGCGCCAGCAGTGAAAGGCGGGGGGGCCTGGATGAGCAGTTCTTC.

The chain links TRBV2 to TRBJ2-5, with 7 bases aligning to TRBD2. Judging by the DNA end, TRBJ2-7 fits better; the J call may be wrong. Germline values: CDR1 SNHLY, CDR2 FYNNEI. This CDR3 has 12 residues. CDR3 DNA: TGTGCCAGCAGTGGGGGGGGTTACGAGCAGTACTTC. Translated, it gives CASSGGGYEQYF.

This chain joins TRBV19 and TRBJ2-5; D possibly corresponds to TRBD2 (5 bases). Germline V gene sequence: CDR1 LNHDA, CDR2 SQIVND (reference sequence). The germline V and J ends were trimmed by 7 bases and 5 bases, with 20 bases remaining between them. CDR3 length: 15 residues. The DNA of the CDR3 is TGTGCCAGTACATCGTCTAGCCTGGCCAGGGAGACCCAGTACTTC. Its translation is CASTSSSLARETQYF.

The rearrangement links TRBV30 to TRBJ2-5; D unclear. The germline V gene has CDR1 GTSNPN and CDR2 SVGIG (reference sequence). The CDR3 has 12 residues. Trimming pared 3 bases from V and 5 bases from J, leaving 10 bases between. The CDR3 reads CAWSSSFETQYF. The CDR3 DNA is TGTGCCTGGAGCTCGTCCTTCGAGACCCAGTACTTC.

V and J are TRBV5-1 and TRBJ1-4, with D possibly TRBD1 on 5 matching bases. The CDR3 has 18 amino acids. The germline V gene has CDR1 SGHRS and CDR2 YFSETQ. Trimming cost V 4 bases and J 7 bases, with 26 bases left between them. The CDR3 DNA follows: TGCGCCAGCAGCATTCGAGCAATCGACCCCGGGGGGATTGAAAAACTGTTTTTT. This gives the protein CASSIRAIDPGGIEKLFF.

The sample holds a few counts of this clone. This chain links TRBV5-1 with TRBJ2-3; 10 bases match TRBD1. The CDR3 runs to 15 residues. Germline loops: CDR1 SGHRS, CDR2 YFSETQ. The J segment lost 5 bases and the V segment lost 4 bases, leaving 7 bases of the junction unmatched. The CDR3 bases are TGCGCCAGCAGCGCTGACAGGGGGCAAAGAGATACGCAGTATTTT. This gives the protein CASSADRGQRDTQYF.

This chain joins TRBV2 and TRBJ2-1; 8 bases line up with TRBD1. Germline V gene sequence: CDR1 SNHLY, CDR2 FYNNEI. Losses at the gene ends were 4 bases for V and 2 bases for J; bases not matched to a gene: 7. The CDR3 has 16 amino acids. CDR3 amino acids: CASSGTGQGAYNEQFF. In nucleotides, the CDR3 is TGTGCCAGCAGTGGAACCGGACAGGGTGCCTACAATGAGCAGTTCTTC. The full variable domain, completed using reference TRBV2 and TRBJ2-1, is EPEVTQTPSHQVTQMGQEVILRCVPISNHLYFYWYRQILGQKVEFLVSFYNNEISEKSEIFDDQFSVERPDGSNFTLKIRSTKLEDSAMYFCASSGTGQGAYNEQFFGPGTRLTVL.

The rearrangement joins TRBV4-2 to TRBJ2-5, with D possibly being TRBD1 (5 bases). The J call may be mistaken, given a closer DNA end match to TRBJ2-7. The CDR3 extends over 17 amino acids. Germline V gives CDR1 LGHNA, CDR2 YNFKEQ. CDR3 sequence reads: CASSQEHLPTASYEQYF. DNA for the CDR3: TGTGCCAGCAGCCAAGAACATCTCCCGACAGCCTCCTACGAGCAGTACTTC.

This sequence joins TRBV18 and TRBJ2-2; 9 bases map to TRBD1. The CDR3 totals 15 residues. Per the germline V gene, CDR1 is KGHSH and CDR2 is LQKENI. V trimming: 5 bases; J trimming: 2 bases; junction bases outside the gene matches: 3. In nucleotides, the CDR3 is TGTGCCAGCTCAGCGACAGGGGGAAACACCGGGGAGCTGTTTTTT. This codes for CASSATGGNTGELFF.

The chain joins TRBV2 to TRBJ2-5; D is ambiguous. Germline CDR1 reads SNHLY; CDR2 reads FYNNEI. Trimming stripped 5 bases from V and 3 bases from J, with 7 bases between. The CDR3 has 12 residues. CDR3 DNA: TGTGCCAGCAGTCCTCCCGAAGAGACCCAGTACTTC. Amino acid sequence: CASSPPEETQYF. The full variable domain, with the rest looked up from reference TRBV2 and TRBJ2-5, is EPEVTQTPSHQVTQMGQEVILRCVPISNHLYFYWYRQILGQKVEFLVSFYNNEISEKSEIFDDQFSVERPDGSNFTLKIRSTKLEDSAMYFCASSPPEETQYFGPGTRLLVL.

This chain's CDR3 is CASSRWTAIYGYTF. Here the CDR3 DNA reads TGTGCCAGCAGTCGTTGGACAGCGATCTATGGCTACACCTTC. The chain carries TRBV7-9 and TRBJ1-2; D possibly corresponds to TRBD1 (6 bases). The CDR3 covers 14 residues. V lost 6 bases, J lost 4 bases, and 15 bases lay in between. Germline CDR1 SEHNR, CDR2 FQNEAQ (reference sequence).

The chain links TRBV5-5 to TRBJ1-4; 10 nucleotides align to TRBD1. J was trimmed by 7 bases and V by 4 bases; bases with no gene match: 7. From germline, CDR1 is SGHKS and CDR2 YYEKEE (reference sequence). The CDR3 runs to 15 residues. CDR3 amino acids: CASSPRQGAFEKLFF. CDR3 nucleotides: TGTGCCAGCAGCCCGAGACAGGGGGCTTTTGAAAAACTGTTTTTT. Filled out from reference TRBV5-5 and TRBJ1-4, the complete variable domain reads DAGVTQSPTHLIKTRGQQVTLRCSPISGHKSVSWYQQVLGQGPQFIFQYYEKEERGRGNFPDRFSARQFPNYSSELNVNALLLGDSALYLCASSPRQGAFEKLFFGSGTQLSVL.

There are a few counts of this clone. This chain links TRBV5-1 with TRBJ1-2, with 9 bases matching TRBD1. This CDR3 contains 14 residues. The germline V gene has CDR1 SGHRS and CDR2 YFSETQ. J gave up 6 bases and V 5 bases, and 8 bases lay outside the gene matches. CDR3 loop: CASRLTGGLNGYTF. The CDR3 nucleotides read TGCGCCAGCAGACTAACAGGGGGCCTGAATGGCTACACCTTC.